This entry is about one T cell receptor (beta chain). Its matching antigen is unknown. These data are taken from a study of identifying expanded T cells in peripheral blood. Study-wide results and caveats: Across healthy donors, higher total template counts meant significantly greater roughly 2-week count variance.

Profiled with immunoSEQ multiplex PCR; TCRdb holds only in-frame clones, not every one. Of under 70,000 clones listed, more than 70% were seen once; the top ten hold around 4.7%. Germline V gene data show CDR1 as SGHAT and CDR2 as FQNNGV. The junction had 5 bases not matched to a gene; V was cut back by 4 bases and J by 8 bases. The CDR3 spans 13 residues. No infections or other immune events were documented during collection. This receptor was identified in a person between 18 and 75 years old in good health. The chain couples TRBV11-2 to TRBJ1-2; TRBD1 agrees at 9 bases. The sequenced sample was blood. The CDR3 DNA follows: TGTGCCAGCAGCTCCAGGACAGGGGTCGGCTACACCTTC. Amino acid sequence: CASSSRTGVGYTF.